The present T cell receptor (beta chain) was sequenced within a study of graft-versus-host responses after intestinal transplantation. As for the study in general: The recipients all started with anti-thymocyte globulin induction and then took tacrolimus and steroids for three to four years. Study outcomes and limitations: GvH clones detected in recipient marrow included some appearing first in ileum or blood.

Per germline, CDR1 KGHSH and CDR2 LQKENI. V was trimmed by 3 bases and J by 0 bases, leaving 10 bases between them. This CDR3 has 15 residues. Sequencing used immunoSEQ multiplex PCR; TCRdb keeps in-frame clones, though not all of them. The sample has around 13,000 clones, about 36% seen once. In this sample, this clone turned up a few times. Sequences were derived from alloreactive CD4+ T cells from a mixed lymphocyte reaction culture, sampled before intestinal transplant. Subset meaning: CFSE-low proliferating T cells sorted from roughly 6-day pre-transplant mixed lymphocyte reaction (GvH or HvG direction). The TCR sequence derives from a human patient who received an intestinal transplant. The gene calls are TRBV18 and TRBJ2-3, with D tentatively TRBD2 (5 bases). The CDR3 coding sequence is TGTGCCAGCTCACCGTTTGAGGGCAGCACAGATACGCAGTATTTT. It translates to CASSPFEGSTDTQYF.